These 14 T cell receptor beta chains came from one sample sequenced in a study of cytomegalovirus exposure and HLA in healthy donors. PCR was performed using 60 Vbeta and 13 Jbeta primers. TCRdb keeps only in-frame clones here, not all; method: immunoSEQ multiplex PCR. The sample has about 160,000 clones, around 80% seen once. Input material: PBMCs. These receptors originate from a man aged 40-49 years in good health and CMV-seronegative.

In nucleotides, the CDR3 is TGTGCCAGTAGTTCACCGGGACAGACCTACGAGCAGTACTTC. Its translation: CASSSPGQTYEQYF. V is TRBV19 and J is TRBJ2-7, with 7 bases that match TRBD1. Losses at the gene ends were 5 bases for V and 2 bases for J; bases not matched to a gene: 6. Germline V CDR1 and CDR2: LNHDA, SQIVND (reference sequence). This CDR3 region has 14 residues.

This chain joins TRBV10-3 and TRBJ1-2; D uncertain. CDR3 length equals 14 residues. Germline CDR1 and CDR2: ENHRY and SYGVKD. Trimming shortened V by 3 bases and J by 5 bases, and 13 bases separated the two germline ends. The chain's CDR3 is CAISDPLNRYGYTF. The CDR3 DNA follows: TGTGCCATCAGTGACCCACTAAACCGGTATGGCTACACCTTC.

The genes are TRBV29-1 and TRBJ2-1; 7 bases fit TRBD2. Germline-derived CDR1 and CDR2 are SQVTM and ANQGSEA. The length of the CDR3 is 14 residues. The V gene end was trimmed by 4 bases and the J gene end by 5 bases; junction bases not matched to a gene: 8. The CDR3 region is CSVVWDRGDNEQFF. CDR3 nucleotides: TGCAGCGTTGTATGGGACCGGGGGGACAATGAGCAGTTCTTC.

This chain links TRBV7-9 with TRBJ1-5, with 11 bases identical to TRBD1. Germline assignment: CDR1 SEHNR and CDR2 FQNEAQ (reference sequence). V lost 6 bases, J lost 4 bases, and 11 bases stayed unmatched. This CDR3 has 17 amino acids. This CDR3 is CASSYGQGARDNQPQHF. In DNA form, the CDR3 reads TGTGCCAGCAGTTACGGACAGGGGGCGAGGGATAATCAGCCCCAGCATTTT.

This chain joins TRBV5-6 and TRBJ1-1, with D unresolved. CDR1 and CDR2 (germline): SGHDT, YYEEEE. The CDR3 runs 15 residues. Trimming stripped 2 bases from V and 0 bases from J, with 11 bases between. The CDR3 reads CASSLVRLMNTEAFF. The CDR3 DNA reads as TGTGCCAGCAGCTTAGTCAGATTGATGAACACTGAAGCTTTCTTT.

The gene calls are TRBV10-2 and TRBJ1-4; possible D gene TRBD1, 6 bases. Trimming removed 5 bases from V and 1 base from J, with 11 bases in between. CDR3 size: 15 residues. Germline V gene data show CDR1 as WSHSY and CDR2 as SAAADI. The CDR3 spells CASSTGSGTNEKLFF. For the CDR3, the DNA is TGCGCCAGCAGTACAGGGTCGGGAACTAATGAAAAACTGTTTTTT.

V gene TRBV5-4 combines with J gene TRBJ1-2, with D possibly TRBD1 on 5 matching bases. Per the germline V gene, CDR1 is SGHNT and CDR2 is YYREEE (reference sequence). This CDR3 is built from 15 residues. Trimming stripped 0 bases from V and 5 bases from J, with 14 bases between. This CDR3 reads CASSLGQPQMYGYTF. The CDR3 bases are TGTGCCAGCAGCTTGGGACAGCCGCAGATGTATGGCTACACCTTC.

The rearrangement uses TRBV7-9 and TRBJ2-1; 10 positions match TRBD1. CDR3 length equals 17 residues. Unmatched junction bases numbered 14, after V lost 5 bases and J lost 7 bases. Germline V gives CDR1 SEHNR, CDR2 FQNEAQ (reference sequence). DNA for the CDR3: TGTGCCAGCAGCAAGACGCTCCGGGACAGGGGTCGGAATGAGCAGTTCTTC. Residues: CASSKTLRDRGRNEQFF.

The J gene is TRBJ2-7, the V gene TRBV18, with 7 bases that match TRBD2. Germline loops: CDR1 KGHSH, CDR2 LQKENI. V gave up 6 bases and J gave up 5 bases; unmatched junction bases: 13. The CDR3 sequence is 15 residues long. This CDR3 is CASSVGGGGFNEQYF. DNA of the CDR3: TGTGCCAGCTCCGTCGGAGGCGGGGGATTTAACGAGCAGTACTTC.

The rearrangement uses TRBV5-1 and TRBJ2-3, with 11 positions matching TRBD1. The junction had 4 bases not matched to a gene; V was cut back by 2 bases and J by 2 bases. The CDR3 extends over 16 amino acids. The germline V gene has CDR1 SGHRS and CDR2 YFSETQ. The CDR3 loop is CASSFGTGGNTDTQYF. CDR3 bases: TGCGCCAGCAGCTTCGGGACAGGGGGTAACACAGATACGCAGTATTTT.

The chain combines TRBV21-1 with TRBJ2-5; the table's TRBD1 call for D was not verified on the DNA. TRBV21-1 is given as a pseudogene. The CDR3 length is 14 residues. In nucleotides, the CDR3 is TGTGCCAGCAGCAAAATGAGACAAGAAGAGACCCAGTACTTC. It encodes CASSKMRQEETQYF.

This clone was counted a few times. This chain links TRBV2 with TRBJ2-1, with D maybe TRBD1 (5 bases). This CDR3 region has 12 residues. Between the trimmed V and J ends, which lost 2 bases and 8 bases, there was a span of 7 bases. Looked up from germline, CDR1 is SNHLY and CDR2 is FYNNEI. The CDR3 loop reads CASSEQGDEQFF. The CDR3 bases are TGTGCCAGCAGTGAACAGGGCGATGAGCAGTTCTTC.

The chain recombines TRBV7-9 with TRBJ1-4, with 8 positions matching TRBD1. The J segment lost 8 bases and the V segment lost 3 bases, leaving 11 bases of the junction unmatched. The CDR3 is made up of 16 amino acids. Germline V gene lookup returns CDR1 SEHNR and CDR2 FQNEAQ (reference sequence). CDR3: CASSFGADRGREKLFF. The CDR3, as DNA: TGTGCCAGCAGCTTTGGGGCCGACAGGGGCCGAGAAAAACTGTTTTTT.

This clone is a singleton in its sample. V is TRBV5-1 and J is TRBJ2-1; a possible D gene is TRBD2 (6 bases). Trimming removed 4 bases at V and 4 bases at J, with 15 bases between. Germline values: CDR1 SGHRS, CDR2 YFSETQ. The CDR3 extends over 15 amino acids. The CDR3 loop reads CASSTDGTGYNEQFF. The CDR3 DNA reads TGCGCCAGCAGCACTGACGGGACTGGGTACAATGAGCAGTTCTTC.